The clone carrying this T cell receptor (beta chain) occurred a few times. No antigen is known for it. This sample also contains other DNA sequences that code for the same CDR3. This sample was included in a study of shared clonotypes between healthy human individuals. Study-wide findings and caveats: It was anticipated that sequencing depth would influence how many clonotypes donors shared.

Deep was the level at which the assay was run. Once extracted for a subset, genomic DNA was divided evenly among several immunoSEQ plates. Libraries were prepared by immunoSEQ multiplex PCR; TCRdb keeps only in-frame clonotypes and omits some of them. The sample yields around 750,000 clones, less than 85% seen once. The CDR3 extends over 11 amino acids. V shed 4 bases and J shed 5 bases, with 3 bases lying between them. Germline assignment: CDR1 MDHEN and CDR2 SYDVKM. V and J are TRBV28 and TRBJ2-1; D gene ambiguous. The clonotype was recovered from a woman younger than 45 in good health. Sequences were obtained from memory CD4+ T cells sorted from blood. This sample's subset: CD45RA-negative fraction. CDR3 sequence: CASSSDNEQFF. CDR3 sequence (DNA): TGTGCCAGCAGTTCCGACAATGAGCAGTTCTTC.